This T cell receptor (beta chain) is drawn from a study of Ad26.COV2.S vaccination and SARS-CoV-2 variants. Study-wide background: Within the COV1001 Ad26.COV2.S trial arm, the donor was enrolled. General study results and limits: Vaccinees showed greater spike-specific TCR breadth than placebo recipients.

Germline assignment: CDR1 LNHDA and CDR2 SQIVND (reference sequence). The CDR3 sequence is 12 residues long. With V trimmed by 7 bases and J by 5 bases, 3 bases remained unmatched. Details on this clone: Its antigen is undetermined.

As to treatment: approximately 18 received Ad26.COV2.S at low or high dose, single or two shots; roughly five received placebo; per-sample allocation not given. Sampling took place 63 days after the first vaccine or placebo injection. Measured with immunoSEQ multiplex PCR; TCRdb has only the in-frame clones, and not every one. The data hold about 250,000 clones, with around 87% observed a single time. The source of this sequence is a person between 18 and 65 years old who received the Ad26.COV2.S COVID-19 vaccine or a placebo. Sample: peripheral blood, taken in a trial of Ad26.COV2.S vaccine versus placebo. The chain recombines TRBV19 with TRBJ1-1, with TRBD1 matching 8 bases. The CDR3 sequence is CASTYRGTEAFF. The CDR3 nucleotides read TGTGCCAGTACTTACAGGGGGACTGAAGCTTTCTTT. The complete variable domain, with remaining parts taken from reference TRBV19 and TRBJ1-1, reads DGGITQSPKYLFRKEGQNVTLSCEQNLNHDAMYWYRQDPGQGLRLIYYSQIVNDFQKGDIAEGYSVSREKKESFPLTVTSAQKNPTAFYLCASTYRGTEAFFGQGTRLTVV.